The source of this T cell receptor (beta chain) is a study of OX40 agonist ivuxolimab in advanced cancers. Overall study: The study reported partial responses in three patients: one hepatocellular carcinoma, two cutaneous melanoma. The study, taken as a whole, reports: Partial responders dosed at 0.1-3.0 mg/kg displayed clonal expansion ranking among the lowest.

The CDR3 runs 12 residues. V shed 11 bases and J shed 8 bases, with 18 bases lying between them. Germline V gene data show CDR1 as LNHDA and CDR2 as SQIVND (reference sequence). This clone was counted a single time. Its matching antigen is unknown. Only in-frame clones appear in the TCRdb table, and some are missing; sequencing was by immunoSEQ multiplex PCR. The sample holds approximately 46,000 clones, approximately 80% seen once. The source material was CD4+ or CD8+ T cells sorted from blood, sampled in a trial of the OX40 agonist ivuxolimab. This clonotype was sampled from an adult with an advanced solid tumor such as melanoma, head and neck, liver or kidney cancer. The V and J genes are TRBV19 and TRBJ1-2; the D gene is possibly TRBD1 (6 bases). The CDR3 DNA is TGTGCCCTTCCGGGGGGGGCCGGCGGCTACACCTTC. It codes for CALPGGAGGYTF.